The 22 T cell receptor beta chains below come from one sample, sequenced in a study of cytomegalovirus exposure and HLA in healthy donors. Use of 60 Vbeta and 13 Jbeta primers characterized the PCR. Repertoires were generated with immunoSEQ multiplex PCR, while TCRdb's copy carries only in-frame clones and drops some. Of under 250,000 clones in the sample, more than 75% were seen once. The sequencing sample was made of PBMCs. All receptors derive from a human donor in good health.

This rearrangement joins TRBV4-1 to TRBJ1-1; 8 positions agree with TRBD1. This CDR3 contains 16 residues. Trimming removed 0 bases from V and 10 bases from J; junction bases left unmatched: 13. Germline-derived CDR1 and CDR2 are MGHRA and YSYEKL. This chain's CDR3 is CASSQDAGGTFGLAFF. The CDR3 nucleotides are TGCGCCAGCAGCCAAGATGCAGGGGGCACCTTCGGTTTAGCTTTCTTT.

This clone appeared once. The J gene is TRBJ1-4, the V gene TRBV18; tentatively, D is TRBD1 (5 bases). Trimming removed 10 bases at V and 3 bases at J, with 12 bases between. The CDR3 length is 13 residues. Per the germline V gene, CDR1 is KGHSH and CDR2 is LQKENI. CDR3 bases: TGTGCCACCTTCCAGGGCTCTAATGAAAAACTGTTTTTT. Residues: CATFQGSNEKLFF.

In this sample, this clone turned up once. V usage is TRBV6-1 and J usage is TRBJ1-2, with D perhaps TRBD1 (5 bases). The CDR3 has 12 residues. V lost 5 bases and J lost 10, with 14 bases in between. Germline V gene data show CDR1 as MNHNS and CDR2 as SASEGT. The DNA for the CDR3 is TGTGCCAGCAGTCCCCAGACAGCCGACTACACCTTC. This encodes CASSPQTADYTF.

The V gene is TRBV6-6, the J gene TRBJ1-2; D uncertain. This CDR3 comprises 13 residues. V lost 5 bases and J 4 bases, leaving 11 bases between the germline ends. The germline V gene has CDR1 MNHNY and CDR2 SVGAGI (reference sequence). The CDR3 is CASSDTGIYGYTF. The DNA for the CDR3 is TGTGCCAGCAGTGATACGGGAATCTATGGCTACACCTTC.

Comment on this clone: Compared with germline, one end of the junction differs, possibly owing to a read error. The chain recombines TRBV6-5 with TRBJ1-3; D might be TRBD1 (5 bases). The length of the CDR3 is 16 residues. Germline V lookup: CDR1 MNHEY, CDR2 SVGAGI. CDR3 amino acids: CASSYTGDNIGDTIYF. The CDR3 bases are TGTGCCAGCAGTTATACAGGTGATAATATTGGAGACACCATATATTTT.

This chain joins TRBV11-2 and TRBJ1-6, with 7 positions matching TRBD1. V trimming: 7 bases; J trimming: 10 bases; junction bases outside the gene matches: 10. Looked up from germline, CDR1 is SGHAT and CDR2 is FQNNGV. The CDR3 is 14 residues long. CDR3 protein: CASISLRGLSPLHF. CDR3 sequence (DNA): TGTGCCAGCATCTCACTGAGGGGGCTCTCACCCCTCCACTTT.

The rearrangement joins TRBV6-5 to TRBJ1-2; 8 bases are shared with TRBD1. CDR3 length: 13 residues. Germline V lookup: CDR1 MNHEY, CDR2 SVGAGI. V trimming: 6 bases; J trimming: 5 bases; junction bases outside the gene matches: 5. This CDR3 is CASRTGGRYGYTF. As DNA, the CDR3 is TGTGCCAGCAGAACAGGGGGGAGGTATGGCTACACCTTC.

The V gene is TRBV5-1, the J gene TRBJ2-5, with D tentatively TRBD1 (5 bases). The CDR3 extends over 12 amino acids. The ends were cut back, 0 bases at V and 12 bases at J, with 12 bases in the middle. CDR1 is SGHRS and CDR2 is YFSETQ in the germline V gene. The CDR3 loop is CASSLEQGREYF. As DNA, the CDR3 is TGCGCCAGCAGCTTGGAGCAGGGTCGAGAGTACTTC.

In DNA, the CDR3 is TGTGCCAGCAGGACAGGGGGCAATCAGCCCCAGCATTTT. It codes for CASRTGGNQPQHF. The chain joins TRBV6-5 to TRBJ1-5; 8 bases match TRBD1. V was pared by 6 bases and J by 2 bases, with 0 bases of the junction left unmatched. The V gene's germline CDR1 is MNHEY and CDR2 SVGAGI. The CDR3 is 13 residues long.

This clone was observed a single time. The rearrangement joins TRBV10-3 to TRBJ2-1, with D possibly being TRBD1 (7 bases). This CDR3 is 14 amino acids long. The V end was cut by 11 bases, the J end by 7 bases, with 21 bases between. Looked up from germline, CDR1 is ENHRY and CDR2 is SYGVKD. The CDR3 DNA is TGTGCCCACTCCTGGAGGGGGCTAGGGAATGAGCAGTTCTTC. It translates to CAHSWRGLGNEQFF.

V usage is TRBV5-4 and J usage is TRBJ2-7; 8 bases align to TRBD2. The CDR3 length is 15 residues. Per germline, CDR1 SGHNT and CDR2 YYREEE (reference sequence). After removal of 3 bases from V and 0 bases from J, the junction contained 5 bases not matched to a gene. CDR3: CASSYSGSSSYEQYF. In DNA form, the CDR3 reads TGTGCCAGCAGCTACAGCGGGAGTTCCTCCTACGAGCAGTACTTC.

Here the CDR3 DNA reads TGTGCCAGCAGCTCCGACCGACAGGGAGAACGGGAAAAACTGTTTTTT. Its protein product is CASSSDRQGEREKLFF. V and J are TRBV5-4 and TRBJ1-4; TRBD1 aligns across 7 bases. The V and J ends lost 3 bases and 8 bases, in that order; junction bases with no gene match: 13. The CDR3 is 16 amino acids. Germline lookup yields CDR1 SGHNT and CDR2 YYREEE (reference sequence).

This chain connects TRBV19 to TRBJ2-7, with D tentatively TRBD2 (6 bases). Trimming removed 5 bases from V and 6 bases from J, with 17 bases in between. From germline, CDR1 is LNHDA and CDR2 SQIVND (reference sequence). The CDR3 is 14 amino acids. DNA of the CDR3: TGTGCCAGTAGTCCCGAGACTAGTAACGGCGAGCAGTACTTC. Protein product: CASSPETSNGEQYF.

This chain joins TRBV5-4 and TRBJ2-7, with TRBD1 matching 7 bases. This CDR3 spans 16 amino acids. After removal of 0 bases from V and 3 bases from J, the junction contained 9 bases not matched to a gene. Germline CDR1 SGHNT, CDR2 YYREEE (reference sequence). For the CDR3, the DNA is TGTGCCAGCAGCTTGGCCGGGACAGTCAGAGGCTACGAGCAGTACTTC. This translates into CASSLAGTVRGYEQYF. The full variable domain, rest sourced from reference TRBV5-4 and TRBJ2-7, is ETGVTQSPTHLIKTRGQQVTLRCSSQSGHNTVSWYQQALGQGPQFIFQYYREEENGRGNFPPRFSGLQFPNYSSELNVNALELDDSALYLCASSLAGTVRGYEQYFGPGTRLTVT.

This clone turned up a few times. The chain links TRBV5-1 to TRBJ2-5; TRBD2 matches at 14 bases. This CDR3 comprises 20 residues. The ends lost 3 bases at V and 2 bases at J; junction bases unmatched: 15. Germline values: CDR1 SGHRS, CDR2 YFSETQ. CDR3: CASSYTSGLAGGFQQETQYF. In DNA, the CDR3 is TGCGCCAGCAGCTACACCTCCGGACTAGCGGGAGGATTCCAACAAGAGACCCAGTACTTC.

The table lists this clone with a few counts. V usage is TRBV7-9 and J usage is TRBJ1-3; the D is unclear. CDR1 and CDR2 from the germline V gene are SEHNR and FQNEAQ (reference sequence). V dropped 6 bases and J dropped 2 bases, with 14 bases sitting between them. CDR3 length: 15 amino acids. The CDR3 DNA follows: TGTGCCAGCAGTCGAGGTGATCCTCCTGGAAACACCATATATTTT. It is translated as CASSRGDPPGNTIYF.

As DNA, the CDR3 is TGCAGCGTTCGCACCGGGGTTGAGACCCAGTACTTC. Translation: CSVRTGVETQYF. V is TRBV29-1 and J is TRBJ2-5; D perhaps matches TRBD2 (5 bases). V was pared by 5 bases and J by 5 bases, with 12 bases between. This CDR3 contains 12 residues. Germline V gene sequence: CDR1 SQVTM, CDR2 ANQGSEA.

This chain connects TRBV11-2 to TRBJ2-7; TRBD2 matches 9 bases. The length of the CDR3 is 15 residues. The V gene's germline CDR1 is SGHAT and CDR2 FQNNGV. J lost 2 bases, V lost 1 base, and 3 bases had no gene match. In DNA, the CDR3 is TGTGCCAGCAGCTTAGGACTAGCGGTCGCCTACGAGCAGTACTTC. Translating it yields CASSLGLAVAYEQYF.

The chain links TRBV29-1 to TRBJ2-1, with 9 bases lining up with TRBD1. CDR3 size: 13 residues. Germline V lookup: CDR1 SQVTM, CDR2 ANQGSEA. J gave up 6 bases and V 6 bases, and 6 bases lay outside the gene matches. CDR3 sequence (DNA): TGCAGCGTATGGGACAGGGTAGGCAATGAGCAGTTCTTC. Encoded protein: CSVWDRVGNEQFF.

This chain joins TRBV15 and TRBJ2-7, with D hard to call. V dropped 5 bases and J dropped 5 bases, with 19 bases sitting between them. The CDR3 extends over 15 amino acids. Germline V CDR1 and CDR2: LNHNV, YYDKDF (reference sequence). CDR3 residues: CATSRRGSWIDEQYF. The CDR3, as DNA: TGTGCCACCAGCCGCCGTGGTAGCTGGATCGACGAGCAGTACTTC.

The CDR3 is CASSPRGTSSYNEQFF. The CDR3 coding sequence is TGCGCCAGCAGCCCCCGGGGTACTAGCTCCTACAATGAGCAGTTCTTC. The chain recombines TRBV4-1 with TRBJ2-1; weak D call: TRBD2 (5 bases). This CDR3 contains 16 residues. V was cut by 4 bases and J by 0 bases, with 13 bases left in between. CDR1 and CDR2 from the germline V gene are MGHRA and YSYEKL.

This chain links TRBV7-8 with TRBJ2-5, with D maybe TRBD2 (6 bases). The CDR3 runs to 14 residues. The germline V gene has CDR1 SGHVS and CDR2 FQNEAQ. V was shortened by 6 bases and J by 1 base, with 12 bases between the two germline ends. The chain's CDR3 is CASRGGRSQETQYF. In DNA, the CDR3 is TGTGCCAGCAGGGGAGGACGGTCCCAAGAGACCCAGTACTTC.